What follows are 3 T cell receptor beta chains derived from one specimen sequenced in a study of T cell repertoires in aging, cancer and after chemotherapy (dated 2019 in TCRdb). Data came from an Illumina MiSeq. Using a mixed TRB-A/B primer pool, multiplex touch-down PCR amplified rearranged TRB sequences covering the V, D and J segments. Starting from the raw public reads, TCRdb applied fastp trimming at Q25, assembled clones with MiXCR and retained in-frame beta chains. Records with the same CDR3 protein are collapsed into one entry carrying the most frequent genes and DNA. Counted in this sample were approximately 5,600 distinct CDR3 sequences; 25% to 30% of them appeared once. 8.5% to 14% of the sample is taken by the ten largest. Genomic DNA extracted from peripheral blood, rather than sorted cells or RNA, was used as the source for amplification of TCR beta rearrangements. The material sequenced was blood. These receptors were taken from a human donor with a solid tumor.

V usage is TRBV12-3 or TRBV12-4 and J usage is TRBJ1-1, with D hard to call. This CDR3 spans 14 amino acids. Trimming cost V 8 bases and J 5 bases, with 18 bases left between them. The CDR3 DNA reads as TGTGCCAGCCGCTTTGAGTCCGTGGGGACTGAAGCTTTCTTT. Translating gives CASRFESVGTEAFF.

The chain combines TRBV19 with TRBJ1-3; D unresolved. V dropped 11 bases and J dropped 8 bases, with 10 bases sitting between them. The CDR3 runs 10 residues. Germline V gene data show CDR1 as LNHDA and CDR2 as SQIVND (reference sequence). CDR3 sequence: CAGGRDTIYF. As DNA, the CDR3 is TGTGCCGGCGGCCGGGACACCATATATTTT. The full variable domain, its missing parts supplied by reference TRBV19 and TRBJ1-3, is DGGITQSPKYLFRKEGQNVTLSCEQNLNHDAMYWYRQDPGQGLRLIYYSQIVNDFQKGDIAEGYSVSREKKESFPLTVTSAQKNPTAFYLCAGGRDTIYFGEGSWLTVV.

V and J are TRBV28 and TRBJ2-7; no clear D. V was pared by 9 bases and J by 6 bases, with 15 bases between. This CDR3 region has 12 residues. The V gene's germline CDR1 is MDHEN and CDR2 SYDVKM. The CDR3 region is CASTPPRGEQYF. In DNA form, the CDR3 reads TGTGCCAGTACCCCACCCCGCGGCGAGCAGTACTTC.